Listed here are 10 T cell receptor beta chains from one sample, sequenced in a study of vaccination and CD4 T cells after COVID-19. What these receptors recognize is not known. The Oncomine TCR Beta short-read assay was what sequenced the DNA obtained from cultured CD4+ T cells. TCRdb re-called the PCR reads through MiXCR, storing one row per CDR3 protein. This table holds about 15,000 distinct CDR3 sequences, 25% to 40% found once. Sample treatment: approximately nine-day PBMC culture with coronavirus spike peptide pools or control peptides (ViraFEST assay). This sample comprised CD4+ T cells from blood, cultured in vitro, obtained after SARS-CoV-2 vaccination. These TCRs come from a human donor who had recovered from COVID-19.

This clonotype was found a few times. The chain uses TRBV6-2 or TRBV6-3 and TRBJ2-7; 9 nucleotides agree with TRBD2. The germline CDR1 and CDR2 sequences are MNHEY and SVGEGT. Germline trimming cut 7 bases from V and 6 bases from J; bases unmatched to any gene: 10. The CDR3 has 14 residues. This chain's CDR3 is CASKLWVAGAEQYF. CDR3 sequence (DNA): TGTGCCAGCAAGTTATGGGTAGCGGGAGCCGAGCAGTACTTC.

In this sample, this clonotype turned up once. J is TRBJ1-1 and V is TRBV11-2; D unresolved. The CDR3 consists of 15 residues. V dropped 5 bases and J dropped 4 bases, with 17 bases sitting between them. Looked up from germline, CDR1 is SGHAT and CDR2 is FQNNGV. CDR3 region: CASSQRLGIRTEAFF. CDR3 DNA sequence: TGTGCCAGCAGCCAGAGGCTAGGAATTCGCACTGAAGCTTTCTTT.

This chain joins TRBV6-5 and TRBJ2-1, with D perhaps TRBD2 (6 bases). Between the trimmed V and J ends, which lost 1 base and 5 bases, there was a span of 12 bases. This CDR3 has 15 residues. Germline-derived CDR1 and CDR2 are MNHEY and SVGAGI. In DNA, the CDR3 is TGTGCCAGCAGTTACTTGCCTAGCGCAAACAATGAGCAGTTCTTC. Translating gives CASSYLPSANNEQFF.

The chain has TRBV20-1 and TRBJ1-2, with 12 bases matching TRBD1. This CDR3 has 15 amino acids. Germline V gene data show CDR1 as DFQATT and CDR2 as SNEGSKA (reference sequence). The trim removed 0 bases at V and 12 bases at J, leaving 11 bases unmatched. The CDR3 sequence is CSARELGQGAIGHTF. The DNA for the CDR3 is TGCAGTGCTAGAGAGTTGGGACAGGGGGCGATCGGCCACACCTTC.

The chain recombines TRBV12-3 or TRBV12-4 with TRBJ1-2, with unresolved D. The length of the CDR3 is 15 residues. Trimming pared 0 bases from V and 4 bases from J, leaving 12 bases between. CDR3 region: CASSLAGNTLYGYTF. CDR3 in DNA: TGTGCCAGCAGTTTAGCCGGCAACACCCTCTATGGCTACACCTTC.

The V gene is TRBV27, the J gene TRBJ2-1; TRBD1 matches at 7 bases. Per the germline V gene, CDR1 is MNHEY and CDR2 is SMNVEV (reference sequence). V lost 2 bases to trimming and J lost 8 bases; unmatched junction nucleotides: 15. The CDR3 is made up of 17 amino acids. CDR3 in DNA: TGTGCCAGCAGTTTACGAGGACCCGGGACAGCTGGGGATGAGCAGTTCTTC. It encodes CASSLRGPGTAGDEQFF.

The J gene is TRBJ1-5, the V gene TRBV6-5, with D unresolved. CDR3 length: 14 amino acids. V was cut by 0 bases and J by 6 bases, with 9 bases left in between. In germline, CDR1 is MNHEY, CDR2 SVGAGI. The CDR3 sequence: CASSYSPVAQPQHF. Here the CDR3 DNA reads TGTGCCAGCAGTTACTCCCCCGTGGCTCAGCCCCAGCATTTT.

The chain carries TRBV4-3 and TRBJ2-5; no firm D call. The V gene's germline CDR1 is LGHNA and CDR2 YSLEER. The CDR3 is 14 residues long. V dropped 3 bases and J dropped 0 bases, with 8 bases sitting between them. The CDR3 coding sequence is TGCGCCAGCAGCCAGTTTGTTCACCAAGAGACCCAGTACTTC. Its protein product is CASSQFVHQETQYF.

The chain is built from TRBV6-1 and TRBJ2-7, with D possibly being TRBD1 (6 bases). The CDR3 has 12 residues. V shed 3 bases and J shed 4 bases, with 7 bases lying between them. Germline CDR1 and CDR2: MNHNS and SASEGT. This chain's CDR3 is CASSDRGYEQYF. For the CDR3, the DNA is TGTGCCAGCAGTGACAGGGGTTACGAGCAGTACTTC.

In this sample, this clonotype turned up a few times. V is TRBV6-5 and J is TRBJ1-3, with D hard to call. V lost 4 bases to trimming and J lost 0 bases, with 10 bases between them. The CDR3 covers 15 residues. Germline V gene sequence: CDR1 MNHEY, CDR2 SVGAGI. DNA for the CDR3: TGTGCCAGCAGTTCCCGGCCCAGCTCTGGAAACACCATATATTTT. This encodes CASSSRPSSGNTIYF.